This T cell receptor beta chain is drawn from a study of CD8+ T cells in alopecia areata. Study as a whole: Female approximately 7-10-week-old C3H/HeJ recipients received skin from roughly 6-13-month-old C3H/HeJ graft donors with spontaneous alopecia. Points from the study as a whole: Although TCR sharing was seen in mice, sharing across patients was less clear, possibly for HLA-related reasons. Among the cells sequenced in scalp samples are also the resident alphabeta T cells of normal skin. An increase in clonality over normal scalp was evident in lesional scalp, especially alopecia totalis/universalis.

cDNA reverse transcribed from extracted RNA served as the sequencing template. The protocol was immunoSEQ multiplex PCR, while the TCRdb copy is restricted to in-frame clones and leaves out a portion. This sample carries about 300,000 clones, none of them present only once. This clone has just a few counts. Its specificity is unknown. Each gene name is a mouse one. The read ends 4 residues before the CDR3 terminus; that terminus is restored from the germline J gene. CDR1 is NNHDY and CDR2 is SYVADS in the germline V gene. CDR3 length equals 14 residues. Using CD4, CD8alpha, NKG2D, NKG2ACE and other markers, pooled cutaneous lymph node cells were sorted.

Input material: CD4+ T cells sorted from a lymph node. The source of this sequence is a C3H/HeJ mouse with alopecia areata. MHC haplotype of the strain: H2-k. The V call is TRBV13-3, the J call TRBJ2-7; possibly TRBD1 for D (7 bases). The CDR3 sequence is CASSDRGGGDEQYF. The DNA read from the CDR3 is TGTGCCAGCAGTGATAGAGGGGGCGGCGAT.